The 8 T cell receptor beta chains listed next were all sequenced from one sample in a study of T cell responses to AZD1222 COVID-19 vaccine. Here immunoSEQ multiplex PCR was the method, and the copy in TCRdb shows in-frame clones only, minus some. The sample shows approximately 68,000 clones, 88% of them seen only once. This specimen was peripheral blood, taken 28 days after the second dose of the MenACWY control vaccine. These receptor sequences come from an adult who received the MenACWY meningococcal vaccine as a control.

This chain links TRBV3-1 (or the pseudogene TRBV3-2) with TRBJ2-1; TRBD2 matches at 11 bases. CDR1 and CDR2 from the germline V gene are LGHDT and YNNKEL (reference sequence). With 0 bases clipped from V and 6 bases from J, the junction kept 7 bases outside the gene matches. The CDR3 spans 17 residues. The CDR3 here is CASSQDELLAGANEQFF. The CDR3 nucleotides are TGTGCCAGCAGCCAAGACGAGTTACTAGCGGGGGCCAATGAGCAGTTCTTC.

The V gene is TRBV5-4, the J gene TRBJ2-2; TRBD2 might be the D (5 bases). This CDR3 is 14 amino acids long. Germline values: CDR1 SGHNT, CDR2 YYREEE (reference sequence). V was clipped by 1 base and J by 1 base, with 5 bases between them. CDR3 in DNA: TGTGCCAGCAGCTTGCGGGAGAACACCGGGGAGCTGTTTTTT. It codes for CASSLRENTGELFF.

This rearrangement joins TRBV2 to TRBJ2-2, with D maybe TRBD2 (7 bases). The CDR3 totals 13 residues. Per germline, CDR1 SNHLY and CDR2 FYNNEI. V lost 7 bases and J lost 6, with 12 bases in between. CDR3 sequence: CASTGGRPGELFF. In nucleotides, the CDR3 is TGTGCCAGCACGGGGGGCCGCCCCGGGGAGCTGTTTTTT.

This chain connects TRBV24-1 to TRBJ2-2; D unresolved. V was pared by 5 bases and J by 4 bases, with 7 bases between. The CDR3 covers 13 residues. Germline loops: CDR1 KGHDR, CDR2 SFDVKD. Here the CDR3 DNA reads TGTGCCACCAGTGCCTCCGCCACCGGGGAGCTGTTTTTT. Translating gives CATSASATGELFF.

This clone was observed once. The chain couples TRBV7-3 to TRBJ2-1; no clear D gene. Germline lookup yields CDR1 SGHTA and CDR2 FQGTGA. Trimming removed 0 bases at V and 7 bases at J, with 7 bases between. This CDR3 spans 13 amino acids. CDR3 sequence reads: CASSLTRNNEQFF. CDR3 bases: TGTGCCAGCAGCTTAACCAGAAATAATGAGCAGTTCTTC. Variable domain in full (rest from reference TRBV7-3 and TRBJ2-1): GAGVSQTPSNKVTEKGKYVELRCDPISGHTALYWYRQSLGQGPEFLIYFQGTGAADDSGLPNDRFFAVRPEGSVSTLKIQRTERGDSAVYLCASSLTRNNEQFFGPGTRLTVL.

This chain links TRBV28 with TRBJ2-3; TRBD1 matches at 10 bases. This CDR3 region has 15 residues. Per germline, CDR1 MDHEN and CDR2 SYDVKM. After removal of 5 bases from V and 2 bases from J, the junction contained 4 bases not matched to a gene. CDR3 DNA sequence: TGTGCCAGCAGTACGACAGGGGGCACCACAGATACGCAGTATTTT. Its translation is CASSTTGGTTDTQYF.

This clone appeared a few times. This chain links TRBV2 with TRBJ2-7, with 9 bases identical to TRBD1. Germline V gives CDR1 SNHLY, CDR2 FYNNEI. CDR3 size: 14 residues. With 8 bases clipped from V and 0 bases from J, the junction kept 5 bases outside the gene matches. The CDR3 DNA follows: TGTGCCAGCGGGCCGGGACAGGGCTCCTACGAGCAGTACTTC. It is translated as CASGPGQGSYEQYF.

This clone was detected once. V is TRBV6-5 and J is TRBJ2-5; D perhaps matches TRBD1 (5 bases). V was shortened by 4 bases and J by 2 bases, with 14 bases between the two germline ends. The CDR3 sequence is 15 residues long. Germline loops: CDR1 MNHEY, CDR2 SVGAGI. CDR3 in amino acids: CASSSQGRDQETQYF. CDR3 bases: TGTGCCAGCAGTTCCCAGGGAAGGGATCAAGAGACCCAGTACTTC.